One sample yielded the 20 T cell receptor beta chains listed below, sequenced in a study of blood T cell repertoires in COVID-19. The table came from immunoSEQ multiplex PCR; TCRdb's copy has only in-frame clones and leaves some out. The sample lists roughly 200,000 clones; 75% to 85% were seen once. Input material: peripheral blood. The receptors derive from a woman in her 30s with COVID-19, enrolled during active disease.

V and J are TRBV7-2 and TRBJ1-4; D not certain. The CDR3 spans 15 residues. Per the germline V gene, CDR1 is SGHTA and CDR2 is FQGNSA. V lost 1 base and J lost 8, with 14 bases in between. The CDR3 DNA reads as TGTGCCAGCAGCTTAGATGGACGGGGAGGGGAAAAACTGTTTTTT. It translates to CASSLDGRGGEKLFF. Full variable domain (missing parts from reference TRBV7-2 and TRBJ1-4): GAGVSQSPSNKVTEKGKDVELRCDPISGHTALYWYRQSLGQGLEFLIYFQGNSAPDKSGLPSDRFSAERTGGSVSTLTIQRTQQEDSAVYLCASSLDGRGGEKLFFGSGTQLSVL.

Notes on this clone: This sample includes further DNA sequences coding for the same CDR3. The chain couples TRBV6-5 to TRBJ1-6, with TRBD1 as a possible D gene (5 bases). CDR3 length: 14 residues. CDR1 and CDR2 (germline): MNHEY, SVGAGI. Trimming pared 6 bases from V and 8 bases from J, leaving 14 bases between. CDR3 coding DNA: TGTGCCAGCAGCTACAGTGGAGGGGATTCACCCCTCCACTTT. Its protein is CASSYSGGDSPLHF.

The V gene is TRBV2, the J gene TRBJ1-2; D remains unclear. This CDR3 spans 14 amino acids. Germline V CDR1 and CDR2: SNHLY, FYNNEI. V was shortened by 8 bases and J by 1 base, with 14 bases between the two germline ends. Here the CDR3 reads CASRTPTGNYGYTF. The CDR3 region has the DNA TGTGCCAGCCGAACCCCGACGGGTAACTATGGCTACACCTTC.

J is TRBJ2-3 and V is TRBV14; weak D call: TRBD1 (7 bases). Trimming left V 3 bases short and J 0 bases short, with 13 bases between. The germline CDR1 and CDR2 sequences are SGHDN and FVKESK. The CDR3 extends over 16 amino acids. The CDR3 bases are TGTGCCAGCAGCCACGGGGGACAGATAAGCACAGATACGCAGTATTTT. Translation gives CASSHGGQISTDTQYF.

The V and J genes are TRBV7-6 and TRBJ2-5, with D possibly matching TRBD2 (6 bases). The germline V gene has CDR1 SGHVS and CDR2 FNYEAQ. The CDR3 is 15 residues long. The germline V and J ends were trimmed by 5 bases and 5 bases, with 18 bases remaining between them. CDR3 sequence (DNA): TGTGCCAGCAGCCGGGCAGGCGGGGTAAAGGAGACCCAGTACTTC. It specifies CASSRAGGVKETQYF.

The gene calls are TRBV9 and TRBJ2-1; 7 positions agree with TRBD1. This CDR3 is built from 13 residues. Germline V CDR1 and CDR2: SGDLS, YYNGEE. The junction had 8 bases not matched to a gene; V was cut back by 4 bases and J by 10 bases. The CDR3 DNA reads TGTGCCAGCAGCTCACCCCGGGACAGAGAGCAGTTCTTC. Protein sequence: CASSSPRDREQFF.

The rearrangement joins TRBV3-1 (or the pseudogene TRBV3-2) to TRBJ1-2; 12 bases agree with TRBD1. The V and J ends lost 4 bases and 2 bases, in that order; junction bases with no gene match: 5. Per the germline V gene, CDR1 is LGHDT and CDR2 is YNNKEL (reference sequence). The CDR3 covers 16 residues. The CDR3: CASSPEGTGGNYGYTF. The CDR3 coding sequence is TGTGCCAGCAGCCCCGAAGGGACAGGGGGCAACTATGGCTACACCTTC.

The J gene is TRBJ1-1, the V gene TRBV7-3; D unclear. Deletions cut 5 bases from V and 3 bases from J, with 13 bases between. The germline CDR1 and CDR2 sequences are SGHTA and FQGTGA. The CDR3 is 14 amino acids. CDR3 in amino acids: CASSTDRWDTEAFF. CDR3 nucleotide sequence: TGTGCCAGCAGCACAGATCGGTGGGACACTGAAGCTTTCTTT.

This chain joins TRBV9 and TRBJ1-3, with a tentative D call TRBD1 (6 bases). The germline V gene has CDR1 SGDLS and CDR2 YYNGEE. The CDR3 totals 14 residues. The germline V and J ends were trimmed by 0 bases and 4 bases, with 8 bases remaining between them. The CDR3 region has the DNA TGTGCCAGCAGCGTAGAACAGGGAGGAAACACCATATATTTT. As protein: CASSVEQGGNTIYF.

The chain is built from TRBV5-1 and TRBJ2-3; 9 nucleotides line up with TRBD2. The CDR3 consists of 15 residues. Looked up from germline, CDR1 is SGHRS and CDR2 is YFSETQ. V lost 0 bases, J lost 3 bases, and 2 bases stayed unmatched. The DNA for the CDR3 is TGCGCCAGCAGCTTGGAGCTAGCGGGAACAGATACGCAGTATTTT. This sequence encodes CASSLELAGTDTQYF.

With regard to this clone: The identical CDR3 is also encoded by other nucleotide sequences in the sample. The chain links TRBV5-1 to TRBJ2-3; TRBD2 agrees at 8 bases. Per germline, CDR1 SGHRS and CDR2 YFSETQ. V was pared by 1 base and J by 2 bases, with 3 bases of the junction left unmatched. The CDR3 has 15 amino acids. Here the CDR3 DNA reads TGCGCCAGCAGCTTGAGAGGACTAGCCACAGATACGCAGTATTTT. Residues: CASSLRGLATDTQYF.

V gene TRBV5-4 combines with J gene TRBJ2-5; no definite D call. Germline values: CDR1 SGHNT, CDR2 YYREEE (reference sequence). This CDR3 spans 13 amino acids. V lost 4 bases and J lost 5, with 12 bases in between. For the CDR3, the DNA is TGTGCCAGCAGCATACAAGTGGTGGAGACCCAGTACTTC. Amino acids: CASSIQVVETQYF.

The chain links TRBV5-4 to TRBJ1-1; D is uncertain. The CDR3 is made up of 13 amino acids. CDR1 is SGHNT, CDR2 YYREEE, per germline (reference sequence). Between the trimmed V and J ends, which lost 4 bases and 4 bases, there was a span of 11 bases. CDR3 in DNA: TGTGCCAGCAGCGTCGATCTGGCCACTGAAGCTTTCTTT. Translation: CASSVDLATEAFF.

The chain employs TRBV4-3 and TRBJ2-1; 10 nucleotides line up with TRBD2. Germline CDR1 LGHNA, CDR2 YSLEER. The CDR3 has 16 amino acids. J gave up 3 bases and V 2 bases, and 4 bases lay outside the gene matches. CDR3: CASSQPSGRFYNEQFF. The CDR3 bases are TGCGCCAGCAGCCAACCTAGCGGGAGATTCTACAATGAGCAGTTCTTC.

The V call is TRBV5-4, the J call TRBJ2-7; possibly TRBD1 for D (5 bases). The germline V and J ends were trimmed by 2 bases and 0 bases, with 12 bases remaining between them. CDR3 length: 15 residues. Germline lookup yields CDR1 SGHNT and CDR2 YYREEE (reference sequence). CDR3 DNA sequence: TGTGCCAGCAGCTTTGGCCTGGACACCTCCTACGAGCAGTACTTC. Its translation: CASSFGLDTSYEQYF.

V gene TRBV5-4 combines with J gene TRBJ2-4; D is possibly TRBD1 (6 bases). Deletions cut 4 bases from V and 1 base from J, with 18 bases between. This CDR3 comprises 17 residues. Germline V lookup: CDR1 SGHNT, CDR2 YYREEE (reference sequence). The CDR3 sequence: CASSPSSGAGAKNIQYF. CDR3 coding DNA: TGTGCCAGCAGCCCCAGCTCAGGGGCCGGGGCCAAAAACATTCAGTACTTC.

J is TRBJ1-1 and V is TRBV6-5, with 9 bases that match TRBD1. With V trimmed by 5 bases and J by 6 bases, 10 bases remained unmatched. The CDR3 is 15 residues long. CDR1 is MNHEY, CDR2 SVGAGI, per germline. For the CDR3, the DNA is TGTGCCAGCAGTCCACCAACAGGGGGCTCGGCTGAAGCTTTCTTT. Translated, it gives CASSPPTGGSAEAFF.

The chain carries TRBV20-1 and TRBJ2-3; D not resolved. Germline values: CDR1 DFQATT, CDR2 SNEGSKA (reference sequence). The CDR3 runs 11 residues. CDR3 nucleotides: TGCAGGGCTCAAGGCGGAGATACGCAGTATTTT. It translates to CRAQGGDTQYF.

The V and J genes are TRBV27 and TRBJ1-2; D ambiguous. Trimming took 10 bases from V and 8 from J, leaving 14 bases between them. This CDR3 spans 11 amino acids. Germline CDR1 is MNHEY and CDR2 is SMNVEV (reference sequence). CDR3 amino acids: CATWRGEGYTF. As DNA, the CDR3 is TGTGCCACCTGGCGCGGGGAAGGCTACACCTTC.

The chain recombines TRBV6-6 with TRBJ1-3; the D gene is possibly TRBD1 (6 bases). The CDR3 covers 15 residues. Germline CDR1 and CDR2: MNHNY and SVGAGI (reference sequence). V shed 5 bases and J shed 2 bases, with 13 bases lying between them. CDR3 coding DNA: TGTGCCAGCAGTCCCACGCGGACAGCTGGAAACACCATATATTTT. It encodes CASSPTRTAGNTIYF.